Sequencing of this T cell receptor (beta chain) was carried out in a study of blood T cell repertoires in COVID-19. Germline lookup yields CDR1 SGDLS and CDR2 YYNGEE. The CDR3 is 17 amino acids. Trimming removed 4 bases from V and 2 bases from J; junction bases left unmatched: 9. TCRdb keeps only in-frame clones here, not all; method: immunoSEQ multiplex PCR. Among approximately 330,000 clones listed, around 90% were seen once. The specimen was peripheral blood. The chain couples TRBV9 to TRBJ2-7, with 13 nucleotides matching TRBD2. The source of this sequence is a woman between 35 and 50 years old with COVID-19, enrolled during active disease. CDR3 DNA sequence: TGTGCCAGCAGCCCTAGGACTAGCGGGAGCCAGACCTACGAGCAGTACTTC. This encodes CASSPRTSGSQTYEQYF.